Reported below is one T cell receptor beta chain. Generated by immunoSEQ multiplex PCR, the TCRdb table keeps only in-frame clones and is missing some. The data hold roughly 68,000 clones, with 85% to 90% observed a single time. This sample is drawn from a study of technical replicates of blood from several donors. The CDR3 runs 14 residues. The V end was cut by 5 bases, the J end by 7 bases, with 18 bases between. The germline gives CDR1 SEHNR, CDR2 FQNEAQ (reference sequence). Sequences were obtained from PBMCs. The V call is TRBV7-9, the J call TRBJ2-7, with D possibly being TRBD2 (7 bases). The sequence was collected from a human donor in good health. Some clones in this sample may be carry-over from other donors' samples. Written as DNA, the CDR3 is TGTGCCAGCAGCCCGGGCGGGGGCCACATTGAGCAGTACTTC. Translated: CASSPGGGHIEQYF.